This TCR beta chain derives from a study of Ad26.COV2.S vaccination and SARS-CoV-2 variants. About the research overall: The donor belonged to the COV1001 Ad26.COV2.S trial arm. Whole-study findings and limits: An underestimation of total T cell responses may have resulted from the TCR breadth and depth analyses. There was reportedly substantial breadth in spike-specific CD8+ and CD4+ T cell responses after vaccination.

A remark on this clone: Its cognate antigen is unknown.

J was trimmed by 7 bases and V by 5 bases; bases with no gene match: 12. The CDR3 is 15 amino acids. Germline V CDR1 and CDR2: LNHNV, YYDKDF (reference sequence). This table comes from immunoSEQ multiplex PCR, and its TCRdb copy is limited to in-frame clones, with some not included. The repertoire has about 350,000 clones, roughly 90% of them found once; the top ten carry around 6.4%. Treatment: approximately 18 received Ad26.COV2.S at low or high dose, single or two shots; about 5 received placebo; per-sample allocation not given. Samples were taken on day 63 after the first vaccine or placebo injection.

The material sequenced was peripheral blood, taken in a trial of Ad26.COV2.S vaccine versus placebo. This clonotype originated in a person aged 18-65 years who received the Ad26.COV2.S COVID-19 vaccine or a placebo. The chain combines TRBV15 with TRBJ2-7; 9 bases are a match to TRBD1. The CDR3 sequence: CATSVRDRAVDEQYF. CDR3 nucleotide sequence: TGTGCCACCAGCGTCCGGGACAGGGCGGTTGATGAGCAGTACTTC. The whole variable domain, filled in from reference TRBV15 and TRBJ2-7, reads DAMVIQNPRYQVTQFGKPVTLSCSQTLNHNVMYWYQQKSSQAPKLLFHYYDKDFNNEADTPDNFQSRRPNTSFCFLDIRSPGLGDTAMYLCATSVRDRAVDEQYFGPGTRLTVT.